One and the same sample provided the 22 T cell receptor beta chains below, sequenced in a study of control samples from healthy donors and cancer patients. Assay used: immunoSEQ multiplex PCR; TCRdb lists only in-frame clones, some missing. This sample has some 95,000 clones, with 80% to 90% found just once. The sample taken for sequencing was blood. The receptors were gathered from a man aged 25-45 years in good health.

This sequence joins TRBV10-3 and TRBJ2-5, with D uncertain. This CDR3 is built from 15 residues. Germline V gene data show CDR1 as ENHRY and CDR2 as SYGVKD. The germline V and J ends were trimmed by 0 bases and 4 bases, with 12 bases remaining between them. The CDR3 DNA follows: TGTGCCATCAGTGAGTCGGGATACCCTCTAGAGACCCAGTACTTC. Protein sequence: CAISESGYPLETQYF.

This rearrangement joins TRBV18 to TRBJ1-1, with D possibly matching TRBD1 (5 bases). The CDR3 spans 15 residues. Between the trimmed V and J ends, which lost 0 bases and 3 bases, there was a span of 11 bases. CDR1 and CDR2 from the germline V gene are KGHSH and LQKENI. The CDR3 spells CASSPPGRRDTEAFF. CDR3 coding DNA: TGTGCCAGCTCACCACCGGGACGCCGGGACACTGAAGCTTTCTTT.

The genes are TRBV19 and TRBJ2-7, with D tentatively TRBD2 (6 bases). V shed 0 bases and J shed 0 bases, with 6 bases lying between them. Germline V gene lookup returns CDR1 LNHDA and CDR2 SQIVND (reference sequence). The CDR3 is made up of 14 amino acids. The CDR3: CASSIDGGSYEQYF. The DNA of the CDR3 is TGTGCCAGTAGTATAGACGGGGGCTCCTACGAGCAGTACTTC.

The table lists this clone with a few counts. The chain has TRBV19 and TRBJ1-5; a weak D match, TRBD1 (5 bases). The CDR3 is made up of 15 amino acids. V lost 3 bases and J 6 bases, leaving 15 bases between the germline ends. Per the germline V gene, CDR1 is LNHDA and CDR2 is SQIVND (reference sequence). For the CDR3, the DNA is TGTGCCAGTAGTATTTTTGGGGGAGGCCGTCAGCCCCAGCATTTT. Translation gives CASSIFGGGRQPQHF.

The genes are TRBV6-1 and TRBJ2-3, with D unresolved. The ends were cut back, 0 bases at V and 1 base at J, with 8 bases in the middle. The CDR3 consists of 15 residues. Germline lookup yields CDR1 MNHNS and CDR2 SASEGT. CDR3 sequence (DNA): TGTGCCAGCAGTGAAGCCCCTGAGGGCACAGATACGCAGTATTTT. Protein sequence: CASSEAPEGTDTQYF.

The genes are TRBV19 and TRBJ1-1; D remains unclear. V lost 7 bases to trimming and J lost 0 bases, with 6 bases between them. CDR3 length: 12 residues. Germline-derived CDR1 and CDR2 are LNHDA and SQIVND (reference sequence). In DNA, the CDR3 is TGTGCCAGTAAACAGATGAACACTGAAGCTTTCTTT. Residues: CASKQMNTEAFF.

CDR3 DNA: TGTGCCAGCAGTTTTGAGGGGGCTCGGAATCAGCCCCAGCATTTT. This gives the protein CASSFEGARNQPQHF. The chain uses TRBV28 and TRBJ1-5; 7 nucleotides agree with TRBD1. This CDR3 has 15 residues. The germline CDR1 and CDR2 sequences are MDHEN and SYDVKM. Germline trimming cut 3 bases from V and 4 bases from J; bases unmatched to any gene: 6.

V and J are TRBV19 and TRBJ1-1; D gene unclear. In germline, CDR1 is LNHDA, CDR2 SQIVND (reference sequence). The ends were cut back, 6 bases at V and 2 bases at J, with 10 bases in the middle. The CDR3 runs 13 residues. The CDR3 here is CASRPEDNTEAFF. In DNA, the CDR3 is TGTGCCAGTAGGCCGGAAGACAACACTGAAGCTTTCTTT.

V is TRBV27 and J is TRBJ1-4; 7 nucleotides match TRBD1. J lost 3 bases, V lost 1 base, and 5 bases had no gene match. Germline V gene sequence: CDR1 MNHEY, CDR2 SMNVEV (reference sequence). This CDR3 spans 16 amino acids. The CDR3 region is CASSLYTQGSNEKLFF. In nucleotides, the CDR3 is TGTGCCAGCAGTTTATACACACAGGGGTCTAATGAAAAACTGTTTTTT. Full variable domain (remainder filled in from reference TRBV27 and TRBJ1-4): EAQVTQNPRYLITVTGKKLTVTCSQNMNHEYMSWYRQDPGLGLRQIYYSMNVEVTDKGDVPEGYKVSRKEKRNFPLILESPSPNQTSLYFCASSLYTQGSNEKLFFGSGTQLSVL.

J is TRBJ2-1 and V is TRBV9, with 10 positions matching TRBD2. Germline values: CDR1 SGDLS, CDR2 YYNGEE. V lost 4 bases to trimming and J lost 9 bases; unmatched junction nucleotides: 10. CDR3 length equals 15 residues. The CDR3 coding sequence is TGTGCCAGCAGCATAAATAGCGGGGGGATTGGTGAGCAGTTCTTC. Protein: CASSINSGGIGEQFF.

The J gene is TRBJ1-6, the V gene TRBV10-1, with no clear D. Per the germline V gene, CDR1 is WNHNN and CDR2 is SYGVQD (reference sequence). The CDR3 contains 12 residues. With 7 bases removed from V and 9 bases from J, the gap between germline ends came to 10 bases. The CDR3 reads CASKEVSSPLHF. The CDR3 bases are TGCGCCAGCAAGGAAGTTAGTTCACCCCTCCACTTT.

CDR3 protein: CATQPRAGGEDTQYF. CDR3 sequence (DNA): TGTGCCACCCAGCCCCGCGCAGGGGGGGAGGATACGCAGTATTTT. J is TRBJ2-3 and V is TRBV4-2, with D tentatively TRBD1 or TRBD2 (7 bases each). V was clipped by 10 bases and J by 6 bases, with 23 bases between them. From germline, CDR1 is LGHNA and CDR2 YNFKEQ. The CDR3 sequence is 15 residues long.

V usage is TRBV19 and J usage is TRBJ1-4, with 12 nucleotides matching TRBD1. V lost 5 bases and J lost 5; bases outside the gene matches: 9. Germline CDR1 reads LNHDA; CDR2 reads SQIVND (reference sequence). The CDR3 sequence is 17 residues long. The CDR3 sequence: CASSVGTGGDLNEKLFF. Here the CDR3 DNA reads TGTGCCAGTAGTGTTGGGACAGGGGGCGATCTAAATGAAAAACTGTTTTTT.

This rearrangement joins TRBV15 to TRBJ2-1; 7 nucleotides agree with TRBD2. In germline, CDR1 is LNHNV, CDR2 YYDKDF (reference sequence). Trimming removed 3 bases from V and 3 bases from J; junction bases left unmatched: 5. CDR3 length: 15 residues. The CDR3 reads CATSSTSVYYNEQFF. The CDR3 nucleotides read TGTGCCACCAGCAGTACTAGCGTGTACTACAATGAGCAGTTCTTC.

This clone was counted once. The CDR3 is CASSPGTSGGDTQYF. CDR3 bases: TGTGCCAGCAGCCCCGGGACTAGCGGAGGGGATACGCAGTATTTT. The V and J genes are TRBV2 and TRBJ2-3, with 11 bases that match TRBD2. The V gene's germline CDR1 is SNHLY and CDR2 FYNNEI. J was trimmed by 6 bases and V by 6 bases; bases with no gene match: 8. This CDR3 region has 15 residues.

This sequence joins TRBV24-1 and TRBJ2-6; a possible D gene is TRBD1 (6 bases). CDR1 and CDR2 (germline): KGHDR, SFDVKD. V lost 3 bases and J lost 2, with 19 bases in between. CDR3 length: 19 amino acids. The DNA for the CDR3 is TGTGCCACCAGTGATCCCATGGACAGCCAACGGGCTGGGGCCAACGTCCTGACTTTC. It encodes CATSDPMDSQRAGANVLTF.

The chain has TRBV9 and TRBJ2-4; the D call may be TRBD1 or TRBD2 (5 bases each). The length of the CDR3 is 14 residues. V lost 6 bases and J lost 6, with 16 bases in between. Germline lookup yields CDR1 SGDLS and CDR2 YYNGEE. As DNA, the CDR3 is TGTGCCAGCACCCAAGGGGAGTATGGAAACATTCAGTACTTC. Amino acids: CASTQGEYGNIQYF.

The chain combines TRBV6-4 with TRBJ2-2; D is possibly TRBD2 (6 bases). Germline values: CDR1 MRHNA, CDR2 SNTAGT. The V gene lost 4 bases and the J gene lost 7 bases, with 10 bases spanning the gap. This CDR3 contains 13 residues. The DNA for the CDR3 is TGTGCCAGCAGTGGCGGGATCGGCGGGGAGCTGTTTTTT. Encoded protein: CASSGGIGGELFF.

V gene TRBV6-1 combines with J gene TRBJ1-1; D unresolved. Germline V gene sequence: CDR1 MNHNS, CDR2 SASEGT. Trimming cost V 3 bases and J 5 bases, with 7 bases left between them. The length of the CDR3 is 12 residues. The CDR3, as DNA: TGTGCCAGCAGTGAGGAGGGAACTGAAGCTTTCTTT. The encoded protein is CASSEEGTEAFF.

The gene calls are TRBV11-3 and TRBJ2-7; TRBD1 aligns across 7 bases. The germline V gene has CDR1 SGHNT and CDR2 YENEEA. The CDR3 contains 13 residues. The V and J ends lost 4 bases and 3 bases, in that order; junction bases with no gene match: 3. The CDR3 DNA reads TGTGCCAGCAGCTCCGGGGACAGCTACGAGCAGTACTTC. Protein sequence: CASSSGDSYEQYF.

This chain joins TRBV11-2 and TRBJ2-7; 8 nucleotides agree with TRBD1. Germline V gene sequence: CDR1 SGHAT, CDR2 FQNNGV. The J segment lost 0 bases and the V segment lost 5 bases, leaving 6 bases of the junction unmatched. CDR3 size: 15 residues. In DNA form, the CDR3 reads TGTGCCAGCAGCCACCCGGACAGGGCCTCCTACGAGCAGTACTTC. Encoded protein: CASSHPDRASYEQYF.

V usage is TRBV12-2 and J usage is TRBJ2-2; whether TRBD2, the table's D call, matches the DNA was not checked. TRBV12-2 is flagged as a pseudogene. This CDR3 has 21 residues. The CDR3 spells CASRLAILLAGGAVYTGELFF. The DNA of the CDR3 is TGTGCAAGTCGCTTAGCAATCCTGCTAGCGGGAGGCGCTGTGTACACCGGGGAGCTGTTTTTT.